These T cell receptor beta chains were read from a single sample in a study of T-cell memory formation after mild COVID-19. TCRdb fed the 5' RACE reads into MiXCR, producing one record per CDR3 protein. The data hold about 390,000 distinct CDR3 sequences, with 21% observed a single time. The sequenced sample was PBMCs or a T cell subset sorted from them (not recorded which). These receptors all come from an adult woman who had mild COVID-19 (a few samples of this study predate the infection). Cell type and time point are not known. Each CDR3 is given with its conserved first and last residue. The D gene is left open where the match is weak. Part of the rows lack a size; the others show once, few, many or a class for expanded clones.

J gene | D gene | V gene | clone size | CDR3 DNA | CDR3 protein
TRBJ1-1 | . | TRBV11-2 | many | TGTGCCAGCAGCTTACAGGGGACCCTGCTGGGCACTGAAGCTTTCTTT | CASSLQGTLLGTEAFF
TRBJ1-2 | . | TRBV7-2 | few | TGTGCCAGCACGAGTAACTATGGCTACACCTTC | CASTSNYGYTF
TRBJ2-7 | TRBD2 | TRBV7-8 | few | TGTGCCAGCAGCTTAGCGGCAGGGAGGGTCGAGCAGTACTTC | CASSLAAGRVEQYF
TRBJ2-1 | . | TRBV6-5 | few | TGTGCCAGCAGCCCCGGGACGTTGGGCAATGAGCAGTTCTTC | CASSPGTLGNEQFF
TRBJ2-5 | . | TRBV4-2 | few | TGTGCCAGCAGCGGTGTCTCAGGGGAGACCCAGTACTTC | CASSGVSGETQYF
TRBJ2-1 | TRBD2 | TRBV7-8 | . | TGTGCCAGCAGCTTACTAGCGGGAGGAAAGGCCTACAATGAGCAGTTCTTC | CASSLLAGGKAYNEQFF
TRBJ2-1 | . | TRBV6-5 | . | TGTGCCAGCAGTACCCTCACAGGGAATGAGCAGTTCTTC | CASSTLTGNEQFF
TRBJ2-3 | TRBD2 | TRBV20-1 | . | TGCAGTGCTAGAGTTTGGTCTAGCGGGGGCCTTTCCACAGATACGCAGTATTTT | CSARVWSSGGLSTDTQYF
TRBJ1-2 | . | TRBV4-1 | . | TGCGCCAGCAGCCAACCAAATAACTATGGCTACACCTTC | CASSQPNNYGYTF
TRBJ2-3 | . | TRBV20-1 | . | TGCAGTGCCGCTACACCTTTTTCGGAAGCTAGCACAGATACGCAGTATTTT | CSAATPFSEASTDTQYF
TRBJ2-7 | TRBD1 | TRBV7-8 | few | TGTGCCAGCAGCTTAGCTGGACAGGCTTACGAGCAGTACTTC | CASSLAGQAYEQYF
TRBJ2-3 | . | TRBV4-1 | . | TGCGCCAGCAGCCAAGTTATCGCAGCTGCAGATACGCAGTATTTT | CASSQVIAAADTQYF
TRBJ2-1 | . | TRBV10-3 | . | TGTGCCACCTCTGATTATGAGCAGTTCTTC | CATSDYEQFF
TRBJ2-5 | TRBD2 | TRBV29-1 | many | TGCAGCGTTGCGCCGGGAGGGTTGTATGGAGAGACCCAGTACTTC | CSVAPGGLYGETQYF
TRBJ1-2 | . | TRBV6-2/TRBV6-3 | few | TGTGCCAGCTCGTTAGGTCGGGATTATGTCTTC | CASSLGRDYVF
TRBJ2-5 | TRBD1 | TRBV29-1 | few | TGCAGCGCGGACAGGGGGCAGGAGACCCAGTACTTC | CSADRGQETQYF
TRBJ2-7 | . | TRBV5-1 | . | TGCGCCAGCAGCGTTGACCCTAGCTCCTACGAGCAGTACTTC | CASSVDPSSYEQYF
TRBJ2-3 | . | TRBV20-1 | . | TGCAGTGCTAGAGCTCACAGGGCAGATACGCAGTATTTT | CSARAHRADTQYF
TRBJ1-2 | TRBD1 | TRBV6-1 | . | TGTGCCAGCAGTGAAGCTAACCAGGGGGATGGCTACACCTTC | CASSEANQGDGYTF
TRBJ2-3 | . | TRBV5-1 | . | TGCGCCAGCAGCTTGGATTCCCCAGGAACAGATACGCAGTATTTT | CASSLDSPGTDTQYF
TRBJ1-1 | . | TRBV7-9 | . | TGTGCCAGCAGACCTTTAAACACTGAAGCTTTCTTT | CASRPLNTEAFF
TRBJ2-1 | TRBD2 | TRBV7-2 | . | TGTGCCAGCAGCTTAGTGGCTAGCGGTACCTACAATGAGCAGTTCTTC | CASSLVASGTYNEQFF
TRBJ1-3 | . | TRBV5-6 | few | TGTGCCAGCACCTCTTCGTACAGCTACTCTGGAAACACCATATATTTT | CASTSSYSYSGNTIYF
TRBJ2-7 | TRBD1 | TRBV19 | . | TGTGCCAGTGGGAAGGGGACAGGGGGCTCCTACGAGCAGTACTTC | CASGKGTGGSYEQYF